Listed below are T cell receptor beta chains from one sample, sequenced in a study of radiation and T cells in renal cell carcinoma. The protocol was immunoSEQ multiplex PCR, while the TCRdb copy is restricted to in-frame clones and leaves out a portion. Of some 50,000 clones listed, 75% to 85% are singletons. The sequences come from blood, collected from a patient whose treatment included radiotherapy and nephrectomy. The receptors originated from a woman in her seventies with renal cell carcinoma. Each CDR3 is given with its conserved first and last residue. A row's size may be missing; if present it is once, few, many or a size class.

v_call	clone_size	j_call	cdr3_aa
TRBV25-1	-	TRBJ2-5	CASSSAASGEGETQYF
TRBV6-1	-	TRBJ2-1	CASSGRRGGSSYSEQFF
TRBV2	-	TRBJ2-5	CASSDFSDVGETQYF
TRBV7-9	-	TRBJ2-1	CASSLALINEQFF
TRBV5-6	few	TRBJ2-1	CASSLAGIYNEQFF
TRBV5-1	-	TRBJ2-2	CASSLTGFSTGELFF
TRBV5-1	once	TRBJ1-1	CASSRGQGAWRAFF
TRBV2	-	TRBJ1-3	CASNPRPSHSGNTIYF
TRBV19	-	TRBJ2-1	CASSSGLAGGLSNNEQFF
TRBV7-9	-	TRBJ2-1	CASSRGGTNEQFF
TRBV4-1	few	TRBJ2-3	CASSQLTSGGSDTQYF
TRBV5-4	-	TRBJ2-1	CASRLGLDLEQFF
TRBV7-2	few	TRBJ1-5	CASSSDRGNQPQHF
TRBV6-5	-	TRBJ1-3	CASSPSLISGNTIYF
TRBV19	once	TRBJ2-5	CASRRIGGETQYF
TRBV10-2	few	TRBJ2-4	CASIPGQGLLKNIQYF
TRBV19	few	TRBJ2-2	CASIDNPTGELFF
TRBV4-1	-	TRBJ2-1	CASSQGQGGGLGEQFF
TRBV19	-	TRBJ1-2	CASSTTGGLDYGYTF
TRBV9	-	TRBJ2-4	CASSPGPGNPKNIQYF
TRBV5-1	-	TRBJ2-2	CASSLARGGSTGELFF
TRBV7-9	-	TRBJ2-7	CASNVGAGLAYEQYF
TRBV19	-	TRBJ2-2	CASSHPQGRELFF
TRBV7-6	-	TRBJ2-3	CASSSTGDPTDTQYF
TRBV7-2	-	TRBJ2-5	CASSSSSGRETQYF
TRBV2	-	TRBJ2-2	CASSRETGNTGELFF
TRBV6-1	-	TRBJ2-7	CASSGVSGGYEQYF
TRBV29-1	-	TRBJ2-7	CSVAASGYEQYF
TRBV6-5	-	TRBJ1-5	CASSYQGGQPQHF
TRBV27	-	TRBJ1-4	CASSPWDRADEKLFF
TRBV11-3	-	TRBJ2-1	CASSDQESSYNEQFF
TRBV13	-	TRBJ2-7	CASSSLGLAASYEQYF
TRBV5-5	-	TRBJ1-6	CASSRRGQGGDVNSPLHF
TRBV7-9	-	TRBJ2-7	CASSMGDGSYEQYF
TRBV28	-	TRBJ2-7	CASSLYRLAGGKKPYEQYF
TRBV10-1	-	TRBJ2-3	CASSHTFQDTQYF
TRBV7-9	few	TRBJ1-1	CASSPQTEAFF
TRBV5-8	once	TRBJ2-2	CASSLSGAAGELFF
TRBV5-1	-	TRBJ2-2	CASSADRGLNTGELFF
TRBV2	-	TRBJ1-6	CASSKDRSYNSPLHF